Below, one T cell receptor beta chain is given with its context. Its target is unknown. This entry is derived from a study of T cell responses to AZD1222 COVID-19 vaccine. In germline, CDR1 is SGHVS, CDR2 FQNEAQ. The length of the CDR3 is 12 residues. The ends were cut back, 5 bases at V and 3 bases at J, with 5 bases in the middle. Data came from immunoSEQ multiplex PCR; TCRdb stores just in-frame clones and leaves some out. This repertoire shows more than 75,000 clones, 80% to 90% found once; its top ten account for roughly 1.7%. Study-level results: Spike-specific TCR breadth and depth grew following two AZD1222 doses. None of the repertoires were sampled until the peak T cell response had passed. Donors were chiefly white British, with a greater number of females, and clonal diversity was perhaps underestimated. Vaccine-related CD4 TCRs covered spike, predominating at 160-218 and 743-854.

The J gene is TRBJ1-5, the V gene TRBV7-8; D is uncertain. The material sequenced was peripheral blood, taken on day 0 of AZD1222 vaccination. This clonotype was obtained from an adult in good health. The CDR3 DNA is TGTGCCAGCAGCCCTTCCAATCAGCCCCAGCATTTT. Translation gives CASSPSNQPQHF.